This note documents a single T cell receptor beta chain sequence. There is no known antigen for this receptor. The input lacks base qualities; no much larger clone sits a single base away. The cohort was made up of 500 to 850 healthy bone marrow donors. Cohort members were all nominally healthy when sampled, although unrecorded immune exposures were likely present. The donor was CMV seropositive and belonged to the group of some 290 seropositive cohort members. A peripheral blood sample was provided by each donor, and peripheral blood mononuclear cells were used for TCR beta sequencing. Genomic DNA was extracted from the blood cell samples with the Qiagen DNeasy Blood Extraction Kit. This entry is derived from a study of cytomegalovirus exposure and HLA in healthy donors (dated by TCRdb to the late 2010s). General notes on the study: An earlier analysis of 587 of the donors reported about 250 Gb of sequence data and approximately 110 million unique TCR beta sequences from around 200 million T cells. To predict cytomegalovirus infection status, the study brought together high-throughput TCR immunosequencing, statistical association of individual TCRs with disease status, and machine learning. Every discovery cohort repertoire had been produced on one sequencing platform. Among 398 genotyped donors of the cohort, an average of approximately 240,000 unique TCR beta nucleotide sequences was sequenced per donor, of which about 20% were non-productive. An earlier analysis of around 580 of the donors used high-throughput TCR beta sequencing to judge whether each TCR beta V gene segment behaved as functional or pseudogenic. Donor age, sex, ethnicity and CMV serostatus were compiled together with the repertoire data. HLA typing covered class I and class II loci at four-digit resolution. An early release covering roughly 640 HLA-typed donors comprised approximately 290 gigabases of sequencing data and roughly 86 million unique TCR sequences. Typing coverage varied by locus: 629-630 donors for A, B, C, DRB1 and DQB1; more than 500 for DQA1; around 570 for DPA1; around 490 for DPB1. A later analysis re-analyzed previously published TCR beta repertoires from 666 donors and added high-resolution HLA genotyping to study TCR occurrence patterns. The aim of the study was to test whether cataloging public T cell receptors could identify signatures of past pathogen exposure. The genetic ancestry cluster associated with self-reported Caucasian donors included 70% to 85% of the approximately 430 genotyped donors. A separate validation cohort of some 130 different subjects was used in addition to the approximately 700-subject first cohort. The later analysis used no new phenotypic data to find candidate immune exposures, relying instead on TCR beta sequences and their occurrence across donors. Five DR-DQ haplotypes were treated as single units for association and clustering because of strong linkage in the cohort. Using immunosequencing, the study profiled T cell repertoires from 550 to 750 subjects and related those repertoires to cytomegalovirus serostatus. In a later genetic analysis, genome-wide SNP genotypes for about three fifths of the roughly 670 donors were used, and that subset was treated as a discovery cohort. Broad study findings and their caveats: Immune exposure information for the cohort was limited to CMV serostatus. In a later analysis, TCR association rates were found to vary across HLA loci, with the most associated TCRs seen for DRB1 alleles and the fewest for HLA-C alleles. In vitro tests confirmed that a few of the cytomegalovirus-associated TCR beta chains recognize cytomegalovirus antigens. In a later analysis, several top co-occurrence clusters were reported to appear linked to parvovirus B19, influenza, CMV and Epstein-Barr virus. Because counts were too low, seventeen rarely observed V segments, including chromosome 9 orphons, were excluded from the earlier analysis of 587 of the donors. While some public TCRs were present in many individuals, most TCR sequences turned up only very rarely across donors. In an earlier analysis of some 550 of the donors, most TCR beta V segments were observed in productive rearrangements about 90% or about 30% of the time, broadly matching IMGT annotations. In this cohort, only TCR beta chains were sequenced, and detectable features were limited by the absence of alpha or paired-chain data. V-gene and J-gene trimming of TCR beta chains was associated with a missense DCLRE1C variant in a later genetic analysis, and the association was replicated in an independent cohort. Linkage disequilibrium might explain the correlated functional status among segregating V segments, but an unknown experimental factor could not be excluded. Sequencing depth was assumed to be roughly uniform across donors in the presence/absence analyses, though that assumption may not hold. At a false discovery rate of 0.05, a later analysis linked some 18,000 TCR beta sequences to specific HLA alleles. Compared with equally common non-associated chains, HLA-associated TCR beta chains in a later analysis were more clonally expanded and had lower generation probabilities. The authors suggested that the approach could potentially be extended to other disease states and immunological phenotypes. The classifier was reported to diagnose cytomegalovirus status with high specificity and sensitivity in both the original cohort and the validation cohort. A further reported finding was that TCR beta sequences accurately predicted the HLA-A and HLA-B alleles for most subjects in the first cohort. In a later analysis, most CMV-associated TCR beta chains were found to appear HLA-restricted, with HLA associations seemingly driven largely by CMV exposure. When HLA alleles, especially DR and DQ, strongly co-occurred, attributing TCR associations to individual alleles was difficult. A cluster of highly shared sequence variants was judged likely to represent a technical artifact of the sequencing pipeline. The study listed 164 TCR beta chains as associated with cytomegalovirus. Because some donors lacked HLA typing at each locus, the association tests relied only on the typed subset. According to a later genetic analysis, donors in an Asian-associated ancestry cluster had fewer N-insertions in productive TCRs than the approximately 630-donor mean.

Libraries were built with the immunoSEQ multiplex PCR assay. For the multiplex PCR, a mixture combining 60 forward primers for TCR Vbeta segments and 13 reverse primers for TCR Jbeta segments was used. The CDR3 region of rearranged TCR beta genes was amplified from genomic DNA with a multiplex PCR assay. Amplified TCR beta libraries were sequenced as 87-base-pair reads on the Illumina HiSeq System. As for the original processing: A later analysis tallied some 79 million unique TCR beta chains across the approximately 670 repertoires, and approximately 12 million of those chains were shared by two or more donors. Raw reads were error-corrected and collapsed into unique sequences with a nearest-neighbor algorithm that merged closely related sequences to remove PCR and sequencing errors. Alignment of CDR3 sequences to IMGT reference sequences was used to assign V, D and J gene segments. For a sequence to be retained, a match of at least six nucleotides was required to both a V gene segment and a J gene segment. A rearrangement counted as productive if the CDR3 had no stop codons and remained in frame with V and J, and every other rearrangement counted as non-productive. Following IMGT convention, CDR3 was defined as the stretch from the second conserved V-encoded cysteine to the conserved J-encoded phenylalanine. In an earlier analysis of 500 to 650 of the donors, sequences lacking an unambiguous match to a single V gene segment were excluded. An earlier analysis of over 450 of the donors classified V segments as functional when productive rearrangements were above 56.7% and as segregating when the standard deviation between donors was above 5%. To diagnose cytomegalovirus status from the catalog of TCR beta chain sequences, a statistical classification framework was built. In a later analysis, TCR nucleotide sequences were compared against IMGT/GENE-DB human TR gene sequences so that V and J genes could be assigned. The TCRdist pipeline was used in a later analysis to assign CDR3 sequences and most-parsimonious VDJ recombination scenarios. In a later analysis, each TCR beta chain was defined by its CDR3 amino acid sequence together with its V-gene family, and reads lacking a unique V-gene family were excluded. To address suspected cross-contamination and a sequencing artifact, a later analysis removed a few hundred highly shared, low-generation-probability nucleotide sequences. For each public chain, a later analysis derived a clonal expansion index from normalized ranks of inferred template counts within each repertoire. In a later analysis, generation probabilities were computed using a VDJ recombination model fitted to out-of-frame rearrangements, and the results were checked against IGoR. Hypergeometric tests were used in a later analysis to score TCR-TCR, TCR-HLA and TCR-CMV co-occurrence, with a repertoire-size bias correction applied to the TCR pairs. In a later analysis, false discovery rates were estimated by permuting HLA or CMV assignments 20 times. In a later analysis, co-occurring TCRs were grouped with DBSCAN, and TCRdist sequence similarity was added when clustering was performed within HLA-allele-positive subsets. For co-occurrence clustering, repertoires with fewer than 30,000 or more than 120,000 public chains were excluded, along with 4 to 6 repertoires with anomalous nucleotide sharing. In its TCRdb copy, this immuneACCESS table keeps in-frame sequences only and misses some clones. Where compared with another copy, unresolved V genes explain less than half of these, and the others have no known cause. Clonal size and the V and J genes are those of that table, whereas D and trimming came from the DNA. The sample table contains around 250,000 clones; only one count was recorded for around 81% of them. About 7.3% of the sample is taken by the ten largest.

The sequenced sample consisted of PBMCs. This TCR was sampled from a woman aged 55-70 years in good health and CMV-seropositive.

The DNA sequence is TGCGCCAGCAGCTTGGGGGAAGGGAGAGAGACCCAGTACTTC. Its product reads: CASSLGEGRETQYF. Rearrangement joined TRBV5-1 to TRBJ2-5; TRBD2 is possibly the D segment (5 matching bases). From cysteine to phenylalanine, the CDR3 is 14 amino acids long. The entry retains the CDR3 DNA only, 42 bases that are in frame from base 1. Between the V and J ends, shortened by 0 bases and 4 bases respectively, the junction contains 10 bases. Taken from the germline V gene, the CDR1 and CDR2 loops are SGHRS and YFSETQ.